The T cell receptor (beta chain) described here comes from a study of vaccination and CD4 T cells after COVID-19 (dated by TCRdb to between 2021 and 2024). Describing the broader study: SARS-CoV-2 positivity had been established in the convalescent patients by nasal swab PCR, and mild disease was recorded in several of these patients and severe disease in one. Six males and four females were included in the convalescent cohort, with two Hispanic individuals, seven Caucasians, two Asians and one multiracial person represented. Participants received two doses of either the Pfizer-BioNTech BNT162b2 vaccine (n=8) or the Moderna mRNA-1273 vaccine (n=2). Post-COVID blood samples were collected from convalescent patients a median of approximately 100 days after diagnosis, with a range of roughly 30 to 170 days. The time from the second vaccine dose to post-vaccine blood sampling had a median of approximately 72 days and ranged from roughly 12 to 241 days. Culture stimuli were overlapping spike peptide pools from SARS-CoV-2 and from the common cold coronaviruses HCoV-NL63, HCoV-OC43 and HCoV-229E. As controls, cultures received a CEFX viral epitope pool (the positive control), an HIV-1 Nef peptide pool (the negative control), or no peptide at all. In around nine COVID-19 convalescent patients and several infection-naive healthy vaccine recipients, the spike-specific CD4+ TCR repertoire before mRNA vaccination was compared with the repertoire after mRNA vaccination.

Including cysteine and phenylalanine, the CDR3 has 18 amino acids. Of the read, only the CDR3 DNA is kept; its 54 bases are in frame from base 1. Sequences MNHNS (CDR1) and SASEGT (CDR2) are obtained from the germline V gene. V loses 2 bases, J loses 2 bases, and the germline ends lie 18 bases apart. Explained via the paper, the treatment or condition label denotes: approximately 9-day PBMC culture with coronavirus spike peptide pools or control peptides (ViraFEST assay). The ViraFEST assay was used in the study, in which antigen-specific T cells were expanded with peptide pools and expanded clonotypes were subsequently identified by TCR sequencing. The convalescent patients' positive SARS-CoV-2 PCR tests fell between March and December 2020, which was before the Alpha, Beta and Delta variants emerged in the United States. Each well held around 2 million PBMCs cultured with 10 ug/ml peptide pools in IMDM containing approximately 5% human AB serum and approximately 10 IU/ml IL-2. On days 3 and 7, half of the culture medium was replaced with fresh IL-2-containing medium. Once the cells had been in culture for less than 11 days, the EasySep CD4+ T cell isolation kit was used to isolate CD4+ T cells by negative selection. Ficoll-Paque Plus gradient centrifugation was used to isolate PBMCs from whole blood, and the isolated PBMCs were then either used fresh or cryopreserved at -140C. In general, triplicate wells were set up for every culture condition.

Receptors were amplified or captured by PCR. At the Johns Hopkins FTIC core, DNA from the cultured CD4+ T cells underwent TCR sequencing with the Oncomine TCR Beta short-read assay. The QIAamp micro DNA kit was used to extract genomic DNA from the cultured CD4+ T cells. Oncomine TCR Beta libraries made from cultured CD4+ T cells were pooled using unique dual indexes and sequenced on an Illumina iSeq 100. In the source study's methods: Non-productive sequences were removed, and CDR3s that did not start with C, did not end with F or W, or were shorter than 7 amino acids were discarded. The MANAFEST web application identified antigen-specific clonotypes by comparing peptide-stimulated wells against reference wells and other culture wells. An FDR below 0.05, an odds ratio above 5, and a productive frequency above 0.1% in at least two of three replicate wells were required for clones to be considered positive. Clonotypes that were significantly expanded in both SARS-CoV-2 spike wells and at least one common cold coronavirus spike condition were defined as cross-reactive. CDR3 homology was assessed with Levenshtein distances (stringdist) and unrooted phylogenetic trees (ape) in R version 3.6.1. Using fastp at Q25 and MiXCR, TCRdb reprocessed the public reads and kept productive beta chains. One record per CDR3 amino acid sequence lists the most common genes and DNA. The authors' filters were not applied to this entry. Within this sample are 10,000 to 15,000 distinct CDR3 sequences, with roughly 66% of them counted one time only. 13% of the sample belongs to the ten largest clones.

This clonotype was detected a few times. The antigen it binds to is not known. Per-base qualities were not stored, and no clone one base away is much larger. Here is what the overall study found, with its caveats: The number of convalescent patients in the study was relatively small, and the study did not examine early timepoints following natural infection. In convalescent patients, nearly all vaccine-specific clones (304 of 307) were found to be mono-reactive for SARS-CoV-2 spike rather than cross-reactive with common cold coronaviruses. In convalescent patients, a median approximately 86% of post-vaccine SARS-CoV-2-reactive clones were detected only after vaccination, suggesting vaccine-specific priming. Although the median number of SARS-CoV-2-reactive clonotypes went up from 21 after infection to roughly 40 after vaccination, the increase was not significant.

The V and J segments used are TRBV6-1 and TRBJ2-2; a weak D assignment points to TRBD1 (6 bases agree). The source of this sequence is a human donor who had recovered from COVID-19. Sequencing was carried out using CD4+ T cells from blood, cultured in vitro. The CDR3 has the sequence CASSERGGGFLNTGELFF. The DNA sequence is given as TGTGCCAGCAGTGAAAGAGGGGGTGGATTTCTCAACACCGGGGAGCTGTTTTTT.